This T cell receptor beta chain was retrieved from a study of T cell repertoires in cytomegalovirus infection. The overall study: Public signatures in TCR beta pointed to CMV infection and matching HLA type. Study outcomes and limitations: Cumulative frequency (of public TCR beta family members) identified carriers of CMV plus the relevant HLA. In two of eight donors, the top clonotype was HLA-C-restricted CMV-specific.

This clonotype has a count of ten or more. The antigen remains unidentified. The junction departs from germline at one end; a sequencing error may be responsible. MiXCR, applied by TCRdb to the reads, yields one record per CDR3 protein. Of 200,000 to 300,000 distinct CDR3 sequences in the sample, about 13% were seen once. The CDR3 covers 13 residues. Germline V gene data show CDR1 as SGHTA and CDR2 as FQGTGA. Input material: PBMCs. The rearrangement uses TRBV7-3 and TRBJ1-1, with TRBD1 matching over 7 bases. The receptor's source is a human donor in good health (CMV status not recorded). Some clones in this sample may be carry-over from other donors' samples. The CDR3 is CASSLPPGQPIRF. In DNA, the CDR3 is TGTGCCAGCAGTCTACCACCGGGACAGCCCATACGATTT.